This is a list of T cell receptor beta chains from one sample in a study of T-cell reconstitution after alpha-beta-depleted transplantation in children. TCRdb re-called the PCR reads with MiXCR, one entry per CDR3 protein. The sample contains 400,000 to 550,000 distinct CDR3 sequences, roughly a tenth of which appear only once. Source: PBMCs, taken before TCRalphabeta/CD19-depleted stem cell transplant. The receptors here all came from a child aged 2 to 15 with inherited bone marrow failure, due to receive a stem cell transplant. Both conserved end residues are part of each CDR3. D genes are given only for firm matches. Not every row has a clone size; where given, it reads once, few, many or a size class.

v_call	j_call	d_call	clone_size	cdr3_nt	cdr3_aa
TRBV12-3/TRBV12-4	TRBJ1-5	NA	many	TGTGCCAGCAGACTTGCAGGAGCAGAGAATCAGCCCCAGCATTTT	CASRLAGAENQPQHF
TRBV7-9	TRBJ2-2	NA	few	TGTGCCAGCAGCTTAGTGTTGAATACCGGGGAGCTGTTTTTT	CASSLVLNTGELFF
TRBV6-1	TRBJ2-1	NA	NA	TGTGCCAGCAGCCGACGACAGACTTACAATGAGCAGTTCTTC	CASSRRQTYNEQFF
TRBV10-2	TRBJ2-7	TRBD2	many	TGCGCCAGCAGCCTGCGTAGCGGGAGTCGGCCCTACGAGCAGTACTTC	CASSLRSGSRPYEQYF
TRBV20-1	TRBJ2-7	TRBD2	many	TGCAGTGCTAGACTCCCACTAGCGGAATACGAGCAGTACTTC	CSARLPLAEYEQYF
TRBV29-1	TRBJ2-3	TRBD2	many	TGCAGCGTTGTGCCGGGACTAGCGGGAACAGATACGCAGTATTTT	CSVVPGLAGTDTQYF
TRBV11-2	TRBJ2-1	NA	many	TGTGCCAGCAGCTTAGAACCCCAACTCCTTTACAATGAGCAGTTCTTC	CASSLEPQLLYNEQFF
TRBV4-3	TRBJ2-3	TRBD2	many	TGCGCCAGCAGCCAACGGGGGGACTCCGGAGATACGCAGTATTTT	CASSQRGDSGDTQYF
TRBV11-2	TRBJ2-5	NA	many	TGTGCCAGCAGCTTAGAATCCAGATACCGGAGCGGCGTAGAGACCCAGTACTTC	CASSLESRYRSGVETQYF
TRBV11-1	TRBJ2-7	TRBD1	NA	TGTGCCAGCAGCCACGCGAGAAACCCGGACAGGTTCTCCTACGAGCAGTACTTC	CASSHARNPDRFSYEQYF
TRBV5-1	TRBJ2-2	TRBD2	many	TGCGCCAGCTCCGGACTAGCCTCTAACACCGGGGAGCTGTTTTTT	CASSGLASNTGELFF
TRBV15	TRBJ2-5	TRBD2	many	TGTGCCACCAGCAGGCCGAGAGGGGAGGCGGGAGGGCGGGAGACCCAGTACTTC	CATSRPRGEAGGRETQYF
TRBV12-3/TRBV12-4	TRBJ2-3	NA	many	TGTGCCAGCTCCGAGGGGCCTACCTCCACAGATACGCAGTATTTT	CASSEGPTSTDTQYF
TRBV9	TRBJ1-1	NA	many	TGTGCCAGCAGGAAGCGCAGGGGCAACACTGAAGCTTTCTTT	CASRKRRGNTEAFF
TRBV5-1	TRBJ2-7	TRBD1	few	TGCGCCAGCAGCTCAGAATCGGACAGGGGTTCCTACGAGCAGTACTTC	CASSSESDRGSYEQYF
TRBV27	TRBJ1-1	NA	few	TGTGCCAGCAGTTTATACGGGAGGAGCACTGAAGCTTTCTTT	CASSLYGRSTEAFF
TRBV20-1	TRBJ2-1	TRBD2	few	TGCAGTGCTAGAGGGGGACTAGCGGGGACCTACAATGAGCAGTTCTTC	CSARGGLAGTYNEQFF
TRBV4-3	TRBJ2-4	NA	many	TGCGCCAGCAGCCAAGTGGGCAAAAACATTCAGTACTTC	CASSQVGKNIQYF
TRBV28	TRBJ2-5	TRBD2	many	TGTGCCAGCAGTCAACCTACGGGCAGGGAGGGTCTAGAGACCCAGTACTTC	CASSQPTGREGLETQYF
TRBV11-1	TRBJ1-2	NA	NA	TGTGCCAGCAGCTTAGTGGGGTCAGCGACCGGCTACACCTTC	CASSLVGSATGYTF
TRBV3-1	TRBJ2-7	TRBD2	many	TGTGCCAGCAGCCCTGGGACTAGCGGGAGCAGAGAGCAGTACTTC	CASSPGTSGSREQYF
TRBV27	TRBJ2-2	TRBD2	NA	TGTGCCAGCAGTTTATTGGGACTAGGAGGGGGGGAGCTGTTTTTT	CASSLLGLGGGELFF
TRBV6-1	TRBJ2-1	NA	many	TGTGCCAGCAGTGAAGTGGAGGGGTGGGATGAGCAGTTCTTC	CASSEVEGWDEQFF
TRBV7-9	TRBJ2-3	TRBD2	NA	TGTGCCAGCAGCTCGGGACTAGCGGGAGGCCCATGGATGACAGATACGCAGTATTTT	CASSSGLAGGPWMTDTQYF
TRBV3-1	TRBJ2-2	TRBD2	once	TGTGCCACCACCCAAGAAGGACTAGCGCGATTCCCCGCCAGGGGTGGGGAGCTGTTTTTT	CATTQEGLARFPARGGELFF
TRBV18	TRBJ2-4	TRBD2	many	TGTGCCAGCTCACCACCGCCCCCTCGGACTAGGAGCGTCATTCAGTACTTC	CASSPPPPRTRSVIQYF
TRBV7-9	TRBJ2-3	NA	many	TGTGCCAGCAGCGAAAAGGGCCCCTCGACAGATACGCAGTATTTT	CASSEKGPSTDTQYF
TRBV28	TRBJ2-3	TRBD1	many	TGTGCCAGCAGTCCCCAGGGACAGGGGGCAGATACGCAGTATTTT	CASSPQGQGADTQYF
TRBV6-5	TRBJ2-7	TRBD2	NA	TGTGCCAGCAGTTACGGGAGGGGTACCACCTACGAGCAGTACTTC	CASSYGRGTTYEQYF
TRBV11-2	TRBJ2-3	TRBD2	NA	TGTGCCAGCAGCTTAGATACTAGCGGGAGAGACACAGATACGCAGTATTTT	CASSLDTSGRDTDTQYF
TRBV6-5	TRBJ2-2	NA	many	TGTGCCAGCAGTTTTGGACAGAACACCGGGGAGCTGTTTTTT	CASSFGQNTGELFF
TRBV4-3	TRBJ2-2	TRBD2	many	TGCGCCAGCAGCCACCTTAGCGGGAGGGCCCCCGGGGAGCTGTTTTTT	CASSHLSGRAPGELFF
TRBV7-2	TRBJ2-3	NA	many	TGTGCCAGCAGCTTAGTCGTACATACGCAGTATTTT	CASSLVVHTQYF
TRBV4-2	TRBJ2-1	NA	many	TGTGCCAGCAGCCAAGAATTCGCGGGACCTTCCTACAATGAGCAGTTCTTC	CASSQEFAGPSYNEQFF
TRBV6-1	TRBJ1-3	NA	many	TGTGCCAGCAGTCAGCGGGCAGCTGGAAACACCATATATTTT	CASSQRAAGNTIYF
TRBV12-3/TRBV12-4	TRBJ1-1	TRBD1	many	TGTGCCAGCAGTTCTCAGGGACAGATGAACACTGAAGCTTTCTTT	CASSSQGQMNTEAFF
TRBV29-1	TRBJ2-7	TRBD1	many	TGCAGCGTTGAAGCGGGACAGACCTACGAGCAGTACTTC	CSVEAGQTYEQYF
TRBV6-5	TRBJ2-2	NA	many	TGTGCCACCAGGGGGGACACCGGGGAGCTGTTTTTT	CATRGDTGELFF
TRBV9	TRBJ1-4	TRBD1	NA	TGTGCCAGCAGCCAACGAAACCCTGGACAGGGTGAAAAACTGTTTTTT	CASSQRNPGQGEKLFF
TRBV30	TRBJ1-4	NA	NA	TGTGCCTGGACGGACATAGGGACGGGGAAACTGTTTTTT	CAWTDIGTGKLFF
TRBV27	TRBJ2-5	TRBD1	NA	TGTGCCACCTCCGCCGGGGACAGGGAGACCCAGTACTTC	CATSAGDRETQYF
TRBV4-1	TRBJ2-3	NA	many	TGCGCCAGCAGCCAAAGCTTGTTCCGCACAGATACGCAGTATTTT	CASSQSLFRTDTQYF
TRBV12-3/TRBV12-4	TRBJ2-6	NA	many	TGTGCCAGCAGTTTACGGGGACCTAGCGCCAACGTCCTGACTTTC	CASSLRGPSANVLTF
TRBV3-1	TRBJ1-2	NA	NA	TGTGCCAGCACCCCGGACGGCCCGACGGGGTATGGCTACACCTTC	CASTPDGPTGYGYTF
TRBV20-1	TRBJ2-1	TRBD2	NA	TGCAGTGCTAGAGATGCACTAGCGGGAGGGAGCCCCTACAATGAGCAGTTCTTC	CSARDALAGGSPYNEQFF
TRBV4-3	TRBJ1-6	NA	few	TGCGCCAGCAGCCAAGATCACTGGAGCTCCTATAATTCACCCCTCCACTTT	CASSQDHWSSYNSPLHF
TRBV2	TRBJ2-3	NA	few	TGTGCCAGCAGCCCTCTAGCCATCACAGATACGCAGTATTTT	CASSPLAITDTQYF
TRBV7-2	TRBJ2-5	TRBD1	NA	TGTGCCAGCAGCCCCCGGACAGGGGTCGGGGCCCAGTACTTC	CASSPRTGVGAQYF
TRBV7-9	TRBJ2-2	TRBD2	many	TGTGCCCCCGGTTTCGTGCGGGAGCTTACAGACACCGGGGAGCTGTTTTTT	CAPGFVRELTDTGELFF
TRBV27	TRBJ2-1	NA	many	TGTGCCAGCAGTATTAGCGCCAATGAGCAGTTCTTC	CASSISANEQFF
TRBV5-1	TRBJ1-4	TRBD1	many	TGCGCCAGCAGCTTGGGGGACAGGGTTCTTGAAAAACTGTTTTTT	CASSLGDRVLEKLFF
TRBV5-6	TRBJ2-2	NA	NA	TGTGCCAGCAGCTTTCGGGTGACGGTGGAGGGAACCGGGGAGCTGTTTTTT	CASSFRVTVEGTGELFF
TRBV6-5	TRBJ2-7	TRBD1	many	TGTGCCAGCAGTTACTCCCGGGACAGGGACCCCCTAGAGCAGTACTTC	CASSYSRDRDPLEQYF
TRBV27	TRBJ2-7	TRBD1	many	TGTGCCAGCAGTTTTGGGACAGGCCCTTCCTACGAGCAGTACTTC	CASSFGTGPSYEQYF
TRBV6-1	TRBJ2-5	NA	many	TGTGCCAGCAGTGAAATTGGGACACCCCAAGAGACCCAGTACTTC	CASSEIGTPQETQYF
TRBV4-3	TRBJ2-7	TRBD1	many	TGCGCCAGCAGCCCGGGACAGCACTACTACGAGCAGTACTTC	CASSPGQHYYEQYF
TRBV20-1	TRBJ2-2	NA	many	TGCAGTGCTAGCTCAGGGGCACTGAACACCGGGGAGCTGTTTTTT	CSASSGALNTGELFF